This T cell receptor (beta chain) was retrieved from a study of Ad26.COV2.S vaccination and SARS-CoV-2 variants. Overall study results and limits: Participants given vaccine showed non-spike TCR breadth similar to that of placebo recipients. Researchers cautioned that TCR breadth and depth analyses may have underestimated total T cell responses.

J lost 4 bases, V lost 4 bases, and 11 bases had no gene match. This CDR3 region has 16 residues. CDR1 and CDR2 (germline): LGHDT, YNNKEL (reference sequence). Produced via immunoSEQ multiplex PCR; TCRdb's table is partial and in-frame only. The data hold approximately 340,000 clones, with about 90% observed a single time. In the case of this clone: Its antigen is not identified.

Sequencing was performed on peripheral blood, taken after recovery from COVID-19. This sequence originates from a human donor who had recovered from COVID-19. The chain is built from TRBV3-1 (or the pseudogene TRBV3-2) and TRBJ2-3; 7 bases map to TRBD1. The CDR3 bases are TGTGCCAGCAGCCGCTACACCCCGACAGGGCCAGATACGCAGTATTTT. Protein sequence: CASSRYTPTGPDTQYF.